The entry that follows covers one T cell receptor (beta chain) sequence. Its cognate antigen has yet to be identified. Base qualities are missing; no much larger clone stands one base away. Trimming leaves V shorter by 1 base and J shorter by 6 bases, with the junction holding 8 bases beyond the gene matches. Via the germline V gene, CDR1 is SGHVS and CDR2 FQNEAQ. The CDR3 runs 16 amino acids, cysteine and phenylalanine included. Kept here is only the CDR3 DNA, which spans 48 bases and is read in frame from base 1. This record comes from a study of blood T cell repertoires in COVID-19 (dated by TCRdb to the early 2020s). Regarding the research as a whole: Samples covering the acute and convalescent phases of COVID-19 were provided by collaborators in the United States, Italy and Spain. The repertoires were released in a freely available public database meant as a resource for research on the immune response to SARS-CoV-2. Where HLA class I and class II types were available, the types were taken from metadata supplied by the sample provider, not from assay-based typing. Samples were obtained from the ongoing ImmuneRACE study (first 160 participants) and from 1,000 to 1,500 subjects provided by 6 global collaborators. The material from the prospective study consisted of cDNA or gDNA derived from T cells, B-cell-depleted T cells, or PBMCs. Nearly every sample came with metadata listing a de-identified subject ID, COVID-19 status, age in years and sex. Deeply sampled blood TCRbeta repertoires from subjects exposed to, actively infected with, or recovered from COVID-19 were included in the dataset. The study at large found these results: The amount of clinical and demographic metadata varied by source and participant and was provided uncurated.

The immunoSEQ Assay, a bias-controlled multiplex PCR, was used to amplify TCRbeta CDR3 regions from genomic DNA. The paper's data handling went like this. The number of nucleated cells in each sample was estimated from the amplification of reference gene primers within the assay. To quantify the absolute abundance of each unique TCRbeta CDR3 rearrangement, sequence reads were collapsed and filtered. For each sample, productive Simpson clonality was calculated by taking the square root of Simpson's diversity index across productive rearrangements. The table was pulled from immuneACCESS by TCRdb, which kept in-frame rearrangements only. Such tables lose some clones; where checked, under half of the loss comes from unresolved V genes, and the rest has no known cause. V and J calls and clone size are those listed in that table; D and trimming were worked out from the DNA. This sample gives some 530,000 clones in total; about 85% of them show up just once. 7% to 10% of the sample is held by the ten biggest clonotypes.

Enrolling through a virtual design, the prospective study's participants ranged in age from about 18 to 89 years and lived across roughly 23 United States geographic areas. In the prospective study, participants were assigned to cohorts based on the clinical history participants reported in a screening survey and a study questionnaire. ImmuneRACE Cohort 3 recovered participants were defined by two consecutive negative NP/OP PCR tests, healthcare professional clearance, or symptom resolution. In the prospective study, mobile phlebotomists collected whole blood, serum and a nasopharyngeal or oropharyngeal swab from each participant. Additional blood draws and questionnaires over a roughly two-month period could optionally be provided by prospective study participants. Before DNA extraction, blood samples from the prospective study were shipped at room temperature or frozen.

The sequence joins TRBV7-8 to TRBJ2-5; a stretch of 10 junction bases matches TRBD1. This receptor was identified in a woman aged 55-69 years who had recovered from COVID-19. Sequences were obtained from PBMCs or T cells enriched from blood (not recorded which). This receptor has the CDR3 CASSLEGWTGGKTQYF. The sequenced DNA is TGTGCCAGCAGCTTAGAAGGGTGGACAGGGGGAAAGACCCAGTACTTC.